Listed here is a single T cell receptor (beta chain). The entry originates in a study of cytotoxic CD8 clonotypes in ibrutinib-treated CLL. Profiled with immunoSEQ multiplex PCR; TCRdb holds only in-frame clones, not every one. The sample lists roughly 58,000 clones, 50% to 70% seen once, with more than 20% in the top ten. CDR1 is SGHVS and CDR2 is FQNEAQ in the germline V gene. The CDR3 has 16 amino acids. V trimming: 8 bases; J trimming: 2 bases; junction bases outside the gene matches: 8. The receptor was derived from a human donor with chronic lymphocytic leukemia. The sequencing used PBMCs, collected at disease progression, from a patient treated with ibrutinib. This rearrangement joins TRBV7-8 to TRBJ2-2; 10 bases line up with TRBD2. CDR3 amino acids: CASAQREGLNTGELFF. The DNA for the CDR3 is TGTGCCAGCGCGCAGCGGGAGGGCCTCAACACCGGGGAGCTGTTTTTT.